The clone carrying this T cell receptor (beta chain) was counted between two and nine times. This CDR3 is 13 amino acids long. The V gene lost 2 bases and the J gene lost 5 bases, with 9 bases spanning the gap. Germline CDR1 reads SEHNR; CDR2 reads FQNEAQ (reference sequence). TCRdb passed the 5' RACE reads through MiXCR, listing each CDR3 protein once. The sample shows 62,000 or so distinct CDR3 sequences, approximately 9.3% of them seen only once. This specimen comes from a study of early T cells in non-severe SARS-CoV-2 infection. This TCR came from an adult who was a healthcare worker with PCR-confirmed SARS-CoV-2 infection or an uninfected control (not recorded which). The sequenced sample consisted of whole blood. The chain carries TRBV7-9 and TRBJ2-5; D is undetermined. The CDR3 DNA sequence: TGTGCCAGCAGCTTACGACCTACGGAGACCCAGTACTTC. Residues: CASSLRPTETQYF.